Listed here are 8 T cell receptor beta chains from one sample, sequenced in a study of technical replicates of blood from several donors. Repertoires were generated with immunoSEQ multiplex PCR, while TCRdb's copy carries only in-frame clones and drops some. The sample has 95,000 to 100,000 clones; approximately 95% are singletons. The specimen was T cells isolated from PBMCs. Receptors were obtained from a human donor in good health.

The V and J genes are TRBV2 and TRBJ1-5; the match to TRBD1 covers 7 bases. J was trimmed by 4 bases and V by 6 bases; bases with no gene match: 9. The CDR3 spans 15 residues. Germline V gene lookup returns CDR1 SNHLY and CDR2 FYNNEI. As DNA, the CDR3 is TGTGCCAGCAGGTTAAACAGGGGACGGAATCAGCCCCAGCATTTT. Translating it yields CASRLNRGRNQPQHF.

This chain connects TRBV25-1 to TRBJ1-5; tentative D call: TRBD1 (5 bases). Per germline, CDR1 MGHDK and CDR2 SYGVNS. Between the trimmed V and J ends, which lost 1 base and 1 base, there was a span of 8 bases. CDR3 length: 15 amino acids. The chain's CDR3 is CASSESAGSNQPQHF. The CDR3, as DNA: TGTGCCAGCAGTGAATCCGCAGGGAGCAATCAGCCCCAGCATTTT. Full variable domain (missing parts from reference TRBV25-1 and TRBJ1-5): EADIYQTPRYLVIGTGKKITLECSQTMGHDKMYWYQQDPGMELHLIHYSYGVNSTEKGDLSSESTVSRIRTEHFPLTLESARPSHTSQYLCASSESAGSNQPQHFGDGTRLSIL.

The genes are TRBV13 and TRBJ2-2; perhaps TRBD1 as D (6 bases). The CDR3 sequence is 17 residues long. Germline V lookup: CDR1 PRHDT, CDR2 FYEKMQ (reference sequence). V was trimmed by 1 base and J by 0 bases, leaving 12 bases between them. The CDR3 loop is CASSLAGALSNTGELFF. The CDR3 nucleotides are TGTGCCAGCAGCTTAGCAGGGGCGCTCTCGAACACCGGGGAGCTGTTTTTT.

The chain uses TRBV7-8 and TRBJ2-5, with TRBD1 matching 9 bases. CDR3 length: 13 residues. V dropped 8 bases and J dropped 9; count of bases not matched to a gene: 10. Germline V gene sequence: CDR1 SGHVS, CDR2 FQNEAQ. The CDR3 spells CASGTGPTLAQYF. CDR3 DNA: TGTGCCAGCGGGACAGGGCCCACTTTGGCCCAGTACTTC.

The chain carries TRBV5-1 and TRBJ2-2; TRBD1 matches at 9 bases. Germline V gene data show CDR1 as SGHRS and CDR2 as YFSETQ. V was pared by 4 bases and J by 2 bases, with 9 bases of the junction left unmatched. This CDR3 is built from 17 residues. The CDR3 coding sequence is TGCGCCAGCAGCCCTGGGACAGGGATTATAAACACCGGGGAGCTGTTTTTT. Its protein product is CASSPGTGIINTGELFF. The full variable domain, completed using reference TRBV5-1 and TRBJ2-2, is KAGVTQTPRYLIKTRGQQVTLSCSPISGHRSVSWYQQTPGQGLQFLFEYFSETQRNKGNFPGRFSGRQFSNSRSEMNVSTLELGDSALYLCASSPGTGIINTGELFFGEGSRLTVL.

The chain links TRBV6-5 to TRBJ2-5; the D gene is possibly TRBD2 (5 bases). Near its end, the DNA agrees better with TRBJ2-7, so the J call may be wrong. This CDR3 is 10 amino acids long. Germline CDR1 is MNHEY and CDR2 is SVGAGI. The CDR3 DNA is TGTGCCAGCGGGAGCTACGAGCAGTACTTC. Residues: CASGSYEQYF.

A single count supports this clone. The chain is built from TRBV11-2 and TRBJ2-1, with 8 bases lining up with TRBD2. In germline, CDR1 is SGHAT, CDR2 FQNNGV. The ends lost 4 bases at V and 6 bases at J; junction bases unmatched: 8. The CDR3 totals 15 residues. The CDR3, as DNA: TGTGCCAGCAGCTCGGGAGGGGGAAAGAGCAATGAGCAGTTCTTC. Its translation: CASSSGGGKSNEQFF. Combining the CDR3 with reference TRBV11-2 and TRBJ2-1 gives the whole variable domain EAGVAQSPRYKIIEKRQSVAFWCNPISGHATLYWYQQILGQGPKLLIQFQNNGVVDDSQLPKDRFSAERLKGVDSTLKIQPAKLEDSAVYLCASSSGGGKSNEQFFGPGTRLTVL.

The rearrangement links TRBV19 to TRBJ2-7; 7 bases are shared with TRBD1. CDR3 length: 14 residues. CDR1 and CDR2 from the germline V gene are LNHDA and SQIVND (reference sequence). V was clipped by 4 bases and J by 4 bases; unmatched bases: 7. The CDR3 DNA follows: TGTGCCAGTAGTAGACAGGGCACTGGGTACGAGCAGTACTTC. Protein: CASSRQGTGYEQYF. Together with reference TRBV19 and TRBJ2-7, the CDR3 gives the full variable domain: DGGITQSPKYLFRKEGQNVTLSCEQNLNHDAMYWYRQDPGQGLRLIYYSQIVNDFQKGDIAEGYSVSREKKESFPLTVTSAQKNPTAFYLCASSRQGTGYEQYFGPGTRLTVT.